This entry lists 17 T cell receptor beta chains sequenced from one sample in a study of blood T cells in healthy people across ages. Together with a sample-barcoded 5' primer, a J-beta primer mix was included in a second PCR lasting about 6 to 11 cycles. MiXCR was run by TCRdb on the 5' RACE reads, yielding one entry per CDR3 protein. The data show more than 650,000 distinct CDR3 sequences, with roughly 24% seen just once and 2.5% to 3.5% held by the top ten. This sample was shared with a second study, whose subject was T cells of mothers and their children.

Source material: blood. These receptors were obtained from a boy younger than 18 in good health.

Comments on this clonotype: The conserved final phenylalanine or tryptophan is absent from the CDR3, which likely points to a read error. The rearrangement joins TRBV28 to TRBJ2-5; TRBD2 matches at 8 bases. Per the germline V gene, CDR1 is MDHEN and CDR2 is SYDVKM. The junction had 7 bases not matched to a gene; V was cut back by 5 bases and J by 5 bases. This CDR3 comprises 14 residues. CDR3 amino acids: CASSVSGGWETQYL. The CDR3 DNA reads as TGTGCCAGCAGTGTCAGCGGGGGTTGGGAGACCCAGTACCTC.

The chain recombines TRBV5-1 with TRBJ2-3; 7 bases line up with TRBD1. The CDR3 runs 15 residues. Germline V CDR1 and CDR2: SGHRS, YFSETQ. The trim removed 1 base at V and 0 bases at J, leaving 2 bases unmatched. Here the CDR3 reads CASSLQGQSTDTQYF. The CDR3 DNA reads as TGCGCCAGCAGCTTGCAGGGACAGAGCACAGATACGCAGTATTTT. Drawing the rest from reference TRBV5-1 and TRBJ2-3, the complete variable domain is KAGVTQTPRYLIKTRGQQVTLSCSPISGHRSVSWYQQTPGQGLQFLFEYFSETQRNKGNFPGRFSGRQFSNSRSEMNVSTLELGDSALYLCASSLQGQSTDTQYFGPGTRLTVL.

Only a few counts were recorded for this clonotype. DNA of the CDR3: TGCGCCAGCAGCCGGTGGGGGAACATTCAGTACTTC. It translates to CASSRWGNIQYF. This chain connects TRBV5-1 to TRBJ2-4; the D gene could be TRBD1 or TRBD2 (5 bases each). Germline-derived CDR1 and CDR2 are SGHRS and YFSETQ. CDR3 size: 12 residues. Trimming took 4 bases from V and 7 from J, leaving 9 bases between them. Based on the CDR3 plus reference TRBV5-1 and TRBJ2-4, the full variable domain is KAGVTQTPRYLIKTRGQQVTLSCSPISGHRSVSWYQQTPGQGLQFLFEYFSETQRNKGNFPGRFSGRQFSNSRSEMNVSTLELGDSALYLCASSRWGNIQYFGAGTRLSVL.

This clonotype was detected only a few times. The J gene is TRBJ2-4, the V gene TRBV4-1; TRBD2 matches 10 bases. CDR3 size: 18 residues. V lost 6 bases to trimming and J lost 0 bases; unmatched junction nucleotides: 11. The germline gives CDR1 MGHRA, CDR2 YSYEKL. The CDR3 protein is CASSQGIAGGLAKNIQYF. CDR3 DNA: TGCGCCAGCAGTCAGGGGATAGCGGGGGGTCTAGCCAAAAACATTCAGTACTTC.

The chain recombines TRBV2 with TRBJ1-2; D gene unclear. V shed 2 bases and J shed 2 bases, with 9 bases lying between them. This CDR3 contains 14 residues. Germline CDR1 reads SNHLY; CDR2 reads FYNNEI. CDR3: CASSEYAENYGYTF. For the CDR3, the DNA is TGTGCCAGCAGTGAATACGCGGAGAACTATGGCTACACCTTC.

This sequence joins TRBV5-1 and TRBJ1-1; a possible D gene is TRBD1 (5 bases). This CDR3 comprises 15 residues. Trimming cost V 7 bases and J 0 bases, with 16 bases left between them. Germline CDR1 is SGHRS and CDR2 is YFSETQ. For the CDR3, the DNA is TGCGCCAGCGGGACCAAGGGTACCGTGAACACTGAAGCTTTCTTT. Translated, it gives CASGTKGTVNTEAFF.

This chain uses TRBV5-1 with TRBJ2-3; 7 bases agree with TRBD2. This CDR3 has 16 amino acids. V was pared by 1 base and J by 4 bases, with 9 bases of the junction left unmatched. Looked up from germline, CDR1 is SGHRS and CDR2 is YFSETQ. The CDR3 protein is CASSLRGGTRADTQYF. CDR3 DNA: TGCGCCAGCAGCTTGAGGGGAGGGACGCGGGCAGATACGCAGTATTTT.

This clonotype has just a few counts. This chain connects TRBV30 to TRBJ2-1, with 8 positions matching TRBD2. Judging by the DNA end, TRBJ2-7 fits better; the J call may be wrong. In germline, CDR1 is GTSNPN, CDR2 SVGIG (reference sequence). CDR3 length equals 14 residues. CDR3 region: CAWRPYGLAPEQYF. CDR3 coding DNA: TGTGCCTGGAGACCCTACGGACTAGCTCCCGAGCAGTACTTC.

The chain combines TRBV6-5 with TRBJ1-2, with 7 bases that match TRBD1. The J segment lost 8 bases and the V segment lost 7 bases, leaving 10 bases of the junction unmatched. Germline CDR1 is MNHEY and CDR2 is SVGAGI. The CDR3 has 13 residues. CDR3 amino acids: CASIPAGGRGYTF. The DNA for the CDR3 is TGTGCCAGCATCCCCGCAGGGGGTCGGGGCTACACCTTC.

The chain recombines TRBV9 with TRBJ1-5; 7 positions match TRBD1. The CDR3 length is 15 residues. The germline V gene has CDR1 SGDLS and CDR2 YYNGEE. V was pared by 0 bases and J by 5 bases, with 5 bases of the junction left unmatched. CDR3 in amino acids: CASSVDEGGHQPQHF. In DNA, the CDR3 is TGTGCCAGCAGCGTAGATGAAGGGGGCCATCAGCCCCAGCATTTT.

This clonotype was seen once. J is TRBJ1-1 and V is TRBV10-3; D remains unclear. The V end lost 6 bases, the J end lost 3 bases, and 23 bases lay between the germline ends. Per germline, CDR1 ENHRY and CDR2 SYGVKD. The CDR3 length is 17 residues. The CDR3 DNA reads TGTGCCATCAGGCCGCCAGTCAGATGGTGGGTTTACACTGAAGCTTTCTTT. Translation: CAIRPPVRWWVYTEAFF.

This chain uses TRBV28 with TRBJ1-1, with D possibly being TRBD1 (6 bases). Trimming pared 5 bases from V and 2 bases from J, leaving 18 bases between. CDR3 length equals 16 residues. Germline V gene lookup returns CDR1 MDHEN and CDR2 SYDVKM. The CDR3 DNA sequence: TGTGCCAGCAGTCTCCCCTGGGGCAGGGGTAACACTGAAGCTTTCTTT. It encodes CASSLPWGRGNTEAFF.

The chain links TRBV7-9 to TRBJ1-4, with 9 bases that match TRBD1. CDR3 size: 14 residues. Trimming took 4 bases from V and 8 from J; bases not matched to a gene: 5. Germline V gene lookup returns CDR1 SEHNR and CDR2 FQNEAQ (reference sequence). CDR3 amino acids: CASSYGQGREKLFF. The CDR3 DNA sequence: TGTGCCAGCAGCTACGGACAGGGGCGCGAAAAACTGTTTTTT.

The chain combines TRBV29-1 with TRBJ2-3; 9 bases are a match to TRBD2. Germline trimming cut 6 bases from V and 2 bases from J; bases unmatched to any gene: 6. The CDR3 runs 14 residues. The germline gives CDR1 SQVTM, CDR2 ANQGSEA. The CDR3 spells CSVRAGGDTDTQYF. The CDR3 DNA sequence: TGCAGCGTCCGAGCGGGGGGAGACACAGATACGCAGTATTTT.

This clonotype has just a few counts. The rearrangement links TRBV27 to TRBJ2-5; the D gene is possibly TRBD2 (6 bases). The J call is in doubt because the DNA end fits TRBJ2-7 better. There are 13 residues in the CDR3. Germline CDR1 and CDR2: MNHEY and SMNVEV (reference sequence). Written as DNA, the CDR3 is TGTGCTTCCGGGGCGGGAAACTCCTACGAGCAGTACTTC. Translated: CASGAGNSYEQYF.

Here the CDR3 DNA reads TGTGCCAGCAGCCAAGGTGCGACCGACAGGCCCCAGCATTTT. Translation gives CASSQGATDRPQHF. The V gene is TRBV3-1, the J gene TRBJ1-5; the D gene is possibly TRBD1 (5 bases). V was clipped by 1 base and J by 9 bases, with 13 bases between them. Germline V gene sequence: CDR1 LGHDT, CDR2 YNNKEL (reference sequence). This CDR3 region has 14 residues.

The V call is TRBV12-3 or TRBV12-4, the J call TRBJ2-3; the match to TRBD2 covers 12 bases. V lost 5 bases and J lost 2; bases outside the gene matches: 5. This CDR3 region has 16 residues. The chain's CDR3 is CASSRLAGAFTDTQYF. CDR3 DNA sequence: TGTGCCAGCAGTCGACTAGCGGGGGCCTTCACAGATACGCAGTATTTT.